A selection of T cell receptor beta chains follows, all from one sample in a study of OX40 agonist ivuxolimab in advanced cancers. Sequenced by immunoSEQ multiplex PCR; TCRdb stores in-frame clones only, minus some. The sample yields about 120,000 clones, over 75% seen once. Material: CD4+ or CD8+ T cells sorted from blood, obtained in a trial of the OX40 agonist ivuxolimab. These receptors came from an adult with an advanced solid tumor such as melanoma, head and neck, liver or kidney cancer. Both conserved end residues are part of each CDR3.

J gene	V gene	CDR3 protein
TRBJ1-5	TRBV9	CASSVGQGAQGNQPQHF
TRBJ2-7	TRBV21-1	CASRIPQGPSYEQYF
TRBJ1-3	TRBV10-3	CAISAGSSGNTIYF
TRBJ2-2	TRBV10-3	CATTFIAGPTNTGELFF
TRBJ1-1	TRBV19	CASSILNAALNTEAFF
TRBJ2-3	TRBV5-1	CASSSKGLAGAPGAGTQYF
TRBJ1-5	TRBV6-6	CATKEGGQPQHF
TRBJ1-3	TRBV6-5	CASSYAAPIRSTIYF
TRBJ1-2	TRBV5-7	CARSRGEPGYGYTF
TRBJ2-3	TRBV30	CAWIGAGGPPDTQYF
TRBJ2-1	TRBV7-3	CASSFARGGEQFF
TRBJ2-3	TRBV27	CASRIQGQARQYF
TRBJ2-1	TRBV6-1	CASRPGVYNEQFF
TRBJ2-7	TRBV2	CASSDRGGDEQYF
TRBJ1-5	TRBV5-6	CASSAQAGPNHQPQHF
TRBJ2-3	TRBV7-3	CASSPGLSTDTQYF
TRBJ1-2	TRBV6-1	CASTRTGTNYGYTF
TRBJ1-2	TRBV10-3	CAITPDRGLSGYTF
TRBJ2-2	TRBV5-6	CASRSTGNTGELFF
TRBJ1-2	TRBV2	CASSEGPGGAGGYTF
TRBJ2-3	TRBV14	CASSPGLAGAAQYF
TRBJ2-5	TRBV5-4	CASSLQGAEETQYF
TRBJ2-5	TRBV7-3	CASSPWTGGVGETQYF
TRBJ2-7	TRBV7-9	CASGAGGPYEQYF
TRBJ1-4	TRBV6-5	CASSYEILTNEKLFF
TRBJ1-5	TRBV2	CASSERQNSNQPQHF
TRBJ1-2	TRBV30	CAWSGGSYGYTF
TRBJ2-3	TRBV7-2	CASSPGGTPTDTQYF
TRBJ2-1	TRBV5-1	CASSANVHNEQFF
TRBJ2-2	TRBV2	CASSQGGTGELFF
TRBJ1-5	TRBV19	CASSIQTSQPQHF
TRBJ2-7	TRBV7-2	CASTEYGTGSREQYF
TRBJ1-3	TRBV28	CASSSQGNTIYF
TRBJ1-1	TRBV9	CASSVGGQGANTEAFF
TRBJ1-5	TRBV5-4	CASSSGTQPQHF
TRBJ2-3	TRBV7-2	CASSLGMARRRDTQYF
TRBJ1-5	TRBV28	CASSFGGREGQPQHF
TRBJ2-7	TRBV18	CASSPGTGDEQYF
TRBJ2-7	TRBV7-8	CASSLVAQGQYF
TRBJ1-5	TRBV10-1	CASGSGPPKGNQPQHF
TRBJ2-5	TRBV6-1	CASRSSTPGETQYF
TRBJ2-3	TRBV9	CASSVETGANIADTQYF
TRBJ1-2	TRBV6-5	CASSYLGQGGGYTF
TRBJ2-5	TRBV28	CASRDTGGMETQYF
TRBJ2-7	TRBV27	CASSLSVRTGTSIREQYF
TRBJ2-6	TRBV5-4	CASSLMGSKSSGANVLTF
TRBJ1-5	TRBV19	CASSRDWNQPQHF
TRBJ1-2	TRBV5-1	CASSFGGELYGYTF
TRBJ2-1	TRBV28	CASSFWSRGNEQFF
TRBJ1-1	TRBV10-1	CASSPQGIRSTEAFF
TRBJ2-5	TRBV7-9	CASSSGQLEGETQYF
TRBJ1-6	TRBV12-5	CASGSPATGGYNSPLHF